These 30 T cell receptor beta chains were sequenced from one sample in a study of OX40 agonist ivuxolimab in advanced cancers. The repertoire was sequenced with immunoSEQ multiplex PCR; TCRdb's copy has only in-frame clones and lacks some. The sample records roughly 75,000 clones, more than 80% being singletons. The sequenced sample was CD4+ or CD8+ T cells sorted from blood, obtained in a trial of the OX40 agonist ivuxolimab. These TCRs come from an adult with an advanced solid tumor such as melanoma, head and neck, liver or kidney cancer.

The chain employs TRBV25-1 and TRBJ2-7; D is possibly TRBD1 or TRBD2 (5 bases each). Trimming cost V 6 bases and J 6 bases, with 18 bases left between them. The CDR3 runs to 14 residues. CDR1 and CDR2 from the germline V gene are MGHDK and SYGVNS. CDR3 residues: CASRGYGGFGEQYF. The CDR3 DNA reads as TGTGCCAGCAGGGGATATGGGGGTTTCGGCGAGCAGTACTTC.

This rearrangement joins TRBV5-4 to TRBJ2-2; TRBD1 agrees at 8 bases. The CDR3 is made up of 16 amino acids. With 6 bases clipped from V and 0 bases from J, the junction kept 7 bases outside the gene matches. Per germline, CDR1 SGHNT and CDR2 YYREEE (reference sequence). DNA of the CDR3: TGTGCCAGCAATCCCGGGACAGGTTCGAACACCGGGGAGCTGTTTTTT. Protein: CASNPGTGSNTGELFF.

CDR3: CASSTPGLASDTQYF. The DNA of the CDR3 is TGTGCCAGTAGTACGCCGGGACTAGCGTCAGATACGCAGTATTTT. The chain links TRBV19 to TRBJ2-3; 10 nucleotides line up with TRBD2. Germline values: CDR1 LNHDA, CDR2 SQIVND (reference sequence). With 4 bases clipped from V and 4 bases from J, the junction kept 5 bases outside the gene matches. This CDR3 region has 15 residues.

On this clone itself: A read error may account for a junction end that differs from germline. The chain combines TRBV7-7 with TRBJ1-2, with D perhaps TRBD1 (6 bases). The CDR3 runs to 20 residues. Germline V CDR1 and CDR2: SSHAT, FNYEAQ (reference sequence). Here the CDR3 reads CASSSGPPAKGGGFNYGYTF. For the CDR3, the DNA is TGTGCTAGCAGCTCCGGTCCACCCGCCAAGGGGGGTGGGTTTAACTATGGCTACACCTTC.

The rearrangement uses TRBV19 and TRBJ1-2, with 8 bases fitting TRBD1. Germline values: CDR1 LNHDA, CDR2 SQIVND (reference sequence). CDR3 size: 12 residues. Trimming removed 6 bases from V and 5 bases from J; junction bases left unmatched: 2. The CDR3 here is CASSRTGYGYTF. CDR3 nucleotides: TGTGCCAGTAGCCGGACAGGGTATGGCTACACCTTC.

This chain connects TRBV2 to TRBJ2-7; 7 nucleotides align to TRBD2. V dropped 7 bases and J dropped 6; count of bases not matched to a gene: 9. The CDR3 is made up of 13 amino acids. The V gene's germline CDR1 is SNHLY and CDR2 FYNNEI. CDR3 DNA: TGTGCCAGCAAGAGGGAGGGGCGCACCGAGCAGTACTTC. Amino acids: CASKREGRTEQYF.

The chain employs TRBV28 and TRBJ1-3; D is uncertain. The germline V gene encodes CDR1 MDHEN and CDR2 SYDVKM. Trimming removed 2 bases from V and 0 bases from J, with 5 bases in between. The CDR3 is 14 residues long. CDR3 region: CASSLPHSGNTIYF. The DNA of the CDR3 is TGTGCCAGCAGTTTACCCCACTCTGGAAACACCATATATTTT.

The V and J genes are TRBV13 and TRBJ2-1, with 9 bases lining up with TRBD1. Germline trimming cut 5 bases from V and 9 bases from J; bases unmatched to any gene: 14. Germline-derived CDR1 and CDR2 are PRHDT and FYEKMQ (reference sequence). The CDR3 contains 16 residues. The CDR3 coding sequence is TGTGCCAGCAGCATGGACAGGGGAACCTACGGTTCTGAGCAGTTCTTC. Amino acid sequence: CASSMDRGTYGSEQFF.

This rearrangement joins TRBV28 to TRBJ1-2; 8 bases align to TRBD1. There are 15 residues in the CDR3. The junction had 11 bases not matched to a gene; V was cut back by 6 bases and J by 5 bases. The V gene's germline CDR1 is MDHEN and CDR2 SYDVKM. This CDR3 reads CASSTRTGLGYGYTF. The CDR3 nucleotides are TGTGCCAGCAGCACGAGGACAGGGCTAGGGTATGGCTACACCTTC.

This chain connects TRBV10-3 to TRBJ2-7, with D possibly called TRBD1 or TRBD2 (5 bases each). The ends were cut back, 6 bases at V and 3 bases at J, with 12 bases in the middle. The CDR3 length is 13 residues. Germline CDR1 ENHRY, CDR2 SYGVKD. DNA for the CDR3: TGTGCCATCAGCCGAGGGGTAAGCTACGAGCAGTACTTC. It encodes CAISRGVSYEQYF.

The chain uses TRBV11-1 and TRBJ2-1; weak D call: TRBD1 (6 bases). Trimming removed 0 bases at V and 2 bases at J, with 14 bases between. This CDR3 has 17 amino acids. Germline CDR1 is SGHAT and CDR2 is FQDESV (reference sequence). The CDR3 sequence: CASSLALTGLAYNEQFF. Here the CDR3 DNA reads TGTGCCAGCAGCTTAGCCCTGACAGGCCTCGCCTACAATGAGCAGTTCTTC.

This clone occurred a few times. The chain uses TRBV19 and TRBJ1-6, with 10 bases lining up with TRBD1. The CDR3 length is 14 residues. V trimming: 3 bases; J trimming: 9 bases; junction bases outside the gene matches: 2. Germline-derived CDR1 and CDR2 are LNHDA and SQIVND (reference sequence). CDR3 amino acids: CASSMGQGSSPLHF. DNA of the CDR3: TGTGCCAGTAGTATGGGACAGGGGAGTTCACCCCTCCACTTT.

This rearrangement joins TRBV2 to TRBJ2-5, with D possibly matching TRBD2 (6 bases). Germline loops: CDR1 SNHLY, CDR2 FYNNEI. Trimming cost V 4 bases and J 5 bases, with 17 bases left between them. The CDR3 spans 15 residues. As DNA, the CDR3 is TGTGCCAGCAGTGTTGTCGGGGTGGAGGGGGAGACCCAGTACTTC. Its translation: CASSVVGVEGETQYF.

This rearrangement joins TRBV11-2 to TRBJ2-7; weak D call: TRBD2 (6 bases). CDR1 is SGHAT, CDR2 FQNNGV, per germline. Trimming removed 5 bases at V and 3 bases at J, with 17 bases between. CDR3 length: 15 residues. The CDR3 coding sequence is TGTGCCAGCAGCCCCAGGGAGGCCGAAAACTACGAGCAGTACTTC. It encodes CASSPREAENYEQYF.

This clone was observed a handful of times. The gene calls are TRBV7-2 and TRBJ2-7, with D uncertain. CDR1 is SGHTA, CDR2 FQGNSA, per germline. The V gene lost 1 base and the J gene lost 2 bases, with 12 bases spanning the gap. The CDR3 contains 15 residues. The CDR3 sequence: CASSLESRFTYEQYF. As DNA, the CDR3 is TGTGCCAGCAGCTTAGAATCCAGGTTTACCTACGAGCAGTACTTC.

This clone has just one count. The V call is TRBV7-3, the J call TRBJ1-2; 12 nucleotides agree with TRBD1. This CDR3 contains 15 residues. Germline CDR1 SGHTA, CDR2 FQGTGA. With 2 bases clipped from V and 6 bases from J, the junction kept 4 bases outside the gene matches. The CDR3 DNA sequence: TGTGCCAGCAGCTTAGGCGGGACAGGGGGCGATGGCTACACCTTC. This translates into CASSLGGTGGDGYTF.

The chain employs TRBV19 and TRBJ1-1; D is unresolved. V was clipped by 3 bases and J by 0 bases, with 8 bases between them. CDR1 LNHDA and CDR2 SQIVND come from the germline V gene (reference sequence). This CDR3 contains 14 residues. The CDR3 nucleotides read TGTGCCAGTAGTATTGGGTGGGTGAACACTGAAGCTTTCTTT. Its protein is CASSIGWVNTEAFF. The entire variable domain, with the rest obtained from reference TRBV19 and TRBJ1-1, is as follows: DGGITQSPKYLFRKEGQNVTLSCEQNLNHDAMYWYRQDPGQGLRLIYYSQIVNDFQKGDIAEGYSVSREKKESFPLTVTSAQKNPTAFYLCASSIGWVNTEAFFGQGTRLTVV.

The rearrangement uses TRBV6-6 and TRBJ2-1, with 10 bases identical to TRBD2. J was trimmed by 6 bases and V by 4 bases; bases with no gene match: 6. CDR3 length: 15 amino acids. Germline lookup yields CDR1 MNHNY and CDR2 SVGAGI (reference sequence). The CDR3 loop reads CASSSSGGGPNEQFF. The CDR3, as DNA: TGTGCCAGCAGTTCTAGCGGGGGCGGTCCCAATGAGCAGTTCTTC.

This chain connects TRBV10-3 to TRBJ1-1; D is unclear. V was cut by 4 bases and J by 1 base, with 7 bases left in between. CDR1 is ENHRY, CDR2 SYGVKD, per germline. The CDR3 has 13 amino acids. This chain's CDR3 is CAISGTANTEAFF. The CDR3 DNA reads as TGTGCCATCAGTGGAACAGCGAACACTGAAGCTTTCTTT.

V usage is TRBV6-1 and J usage is TRBJ1-5, with a possible D match to TRBD1 (6 bases). The V gene's germline CDR1 is MNHNS and CDR2 SASEGT. The CDR3 length is 14 residues. The V gene lost 6 bases and the J gene lost 3 bases, with 12 bases spanning the gap. CDR3 sequence: CASSEGGFNQPQHF. The CDR3 coding sequence is TGTGCCAGCAGCGAGGGGGGGTTCAATCAGCCCCAGCATTTT.

The J gene is TRBJ1-1, the V gene TRBV5-1, with 8 bases fitting TRBD1. The CDR3 has 14 amino acids. Germline values: CDR1 SGHRS, CDR2 YFSETQ. The junction had 6 bases not matched to a gene; V was cut back by 1 base and J by 7 bases. CDR3 sequence reads: CASSLLQGEGEAFF. The CDR3 bases are TGCGCCAGCAGCTTGCTACAGGGGGAGGGTGAAGCTTTCTTT.

The chain has TRBV6-1 and TRBJ1-5; D gene unclear. Germline values: CDR1 MNHNS, CDR2 SASEGT. V was cut by 6 bases and J by 4 bases, with 10 bases left in between. The CDR3 has 13 residues. The CDR3 sequence is CASRGSGNQPQHF. For the CDR3, the DNA is TGTGCCAGCAGGGGATCGGGGAATCAGCCCCAGCATTTT.

The CDR3 DNA reads TGTGCCAGCAGCTTAGGCAGGGCGTCGGCCTACACCTTC. This sequence encodes CASSLGRASAYTF. This chain joins TRBV7-2 and TRBJ1-2; D may be TRBD1 (5 bases). The CDR3 contains 13 residues. V was clipped by 1 base and J by 10 bases, with 13 bases between them. The germline V gene has CDR1 SGHTA and CDR2 FQGNSA.

This clone was picked up one time. The CDR3 bases are TGTGCCAGCAGCTTACAAGGGACTAGCGGGGGGTATAATGAGCAGTTCTTC. It specifies CASSLQGTSGGYNEQFF. The chain carries TRBV7-2 and TRBJ2-1; 15 nucleotides match TRBD2. This CDR3 has 17 residues. Germline trimming cut 2 bases from V and 7 bases from J; bases unmatched to any gene: 6. Germline V gene lookup returns CDR1 SGHTA and CDR2 FQGNSA. The full variable domain, its missing parts supplied by reference TRBV7-2 and TRBJ2-1, is GAGVSQSPSNKVTEKGKDVELRCDPISGHTALYWYRQSLGQGLEFLIYFQGNSAPDKSGLPSDRFSAERTGGSVSTLTIQRTQQEDSAVYLCASSLQGTSGGYNEQFFGPGTRLTVL.

This chain connects TRBV5-4 to TRBJ2-7; 9 bases are a match to TRBD1. Germline loops: CDR1 SGHNT, CDR2 YYREEE (reference sequence). V was pared by 8 bases and J by 3 bases, with 6 bases of the junction left unmatched. This CDR3 has 13 amino acids. The DNA for the CDR3 is TGTGCCAGTGCTCCGGGACAGGGCTACGAGCAGTACTTC. Translated: CASAPGQGYEQYF. The whole variable domain, remainder taken from reference TRBV5-4 and TRBJ2-7, is ETGVTQSPTHLIKTRGQQVTLRCSSQSGHNTVSWYQQALGQGPQFIFQYYREEENGRGNFPPRFSGLQFPNYSSELNVNALELDDSALYLCASAPGQGYEQYFGPGTRLTVT.

The gene calls are TRBV5-4 and TRBJ1-2; 9 bases are a match to TRBD1. Trimming took 3 bases from V and 4 from J; bases not matched to a gene: 7. Germline CDR1 is SGHNT and CDR2 is YYREEE (reference sequence). The CDR3 loop spans 15 amino acids. CDR3 protein: CASSSQGQGSYGYTF. The CDR3 DNA is TGTGCCAGCAGCTCCCAGGGACAGGGTAGCTATGGCTACACCTTC.

This chain connects TRBV6-5 to TRBJ2-7; the match to TRBD1 covers 12 bases. This CDR3 comprises 13 residues. Unmatched junction bases numbered 6, after V lost 6 bases and J lost 9 bases. In germline, CDR1 is MNHEY, CDR2 SVGAGI. CDR3 coding DNA: TGTGCCAGCAGGGGACAGGGGGCCTCGGGGCAGTACTTC. It codes for CASRGQGASGQYF.

The rearrangement links TRBV6-1 to TRBJ1-2, with 9 nucleotides matching TRBD1. The V gene's germline CDR1 is MNHNS and CDR2 SASEGT. The length of the CDR3 is 19 residues. With 0 bases clipped from V and 4 bases from J, the junction kept 15 bases outside the gene matches. CDR3 sequence (DNA): TGTGCCAGCAGTGAAGCATTTGGACAGGGGAGGCGGGTCGGCTATGGCTACACCTTC. It yields the protein CASSEAFGQGRRVGYGYTF.

This chain joins TRBV7-9 and TRBJ2-5; maybe TRBD1 (5 bases). There are 14 residues in the CDR3. CDR1 is SEHNR, CDR2 FQNEAQ, per germline (reference sequence). The ends were cut back, 5 bases at V and 2 bases at J, with 12 bases in the middle. CDR3 sequence: CASSGRQTQETQYF. Written as DNA, the CDR3 is TGTGCCAGCAGCGGACGACAGACGCAAGAGACCCAGTACTTC.

The CDR3 loop reads CASSLEEGREAFF. In nucleotides, the CDR3 is TGCGCCAGCAGCTTGGAGGAGGGCAGAGAAGCTTTCTTT. V and J are TRBV5-1 and TRBJ1-1; the D is unclear. Germline V gene data show CDR1 as SGHRS and CDR2 as YFSETQ. V shed 0 bases and J shed 8 bases, with 11 bases lying between them. This CDR3 region has 13 residues.